This passage covers 26 T cell receptor beta chains from one sample sequenced in a study of T cells after posttransplantation cyclophosphamide. Control samples came 1 year after myeloablative marrow transplants with methotrexate plus calcineurin inhibitor. Data came from immunoSEQ multiplex PCR; TCRdb stores just in-frame clones and leaves some out. The sample lists 20,000 to 25,000 clones; approximately 92% were seen once. Here the sequenced sample was PBMCs, taken just over 350 days after allogeneic stem cell transplant with calcineurin inhibitor and methotrexate. Receptors were obtained from a female patient between 30 and 45 years old who received an allogeneic stem cell transplant from an unrelated donor, was CMV-positive, and had acute and chronic GVHD. Some T cells may trace back to the graft donor.

The V gene is TRBV9, the J gene TRBJ2-2, with TRBD2 matching over 7 bases. Trimming removed 0 bases from V and 5 bases from J; junction bases left unmatched: 4. The germline gives CDR1 SGDLS, CDR2 YYNGEE. CDR3 size: 15 residues. In DNA, the CDR3 is TGTGCCAGCAGCGTAGCCTGGGGAGGGACCGGGGAGCTGTTTTTT. This sequence encodes CASSVAWGGTGELFF.

This rearrangement joins TRBV7-8 to TRBJ2-7; a possible D gene is TRBD1 (6 bases). Germline V gives CDR1 SGHVS, CDR2 FQNEAQ. The CDR3 length is 16 residues. V dropped 4 bases and J dropped 0 bases, with 16 bases sitting between them. The CDR3 sequence is CASSSPRIGGSYEQYF. CDR3 coding DNA: TGTGCCAGCAGCTCGCCGAGGATAGGGGGCTCCTACGAGCAGTACTTC.

The CDR3 is CASSLQVTAYGYTF. The CDR3 nucleotides read TGTGCCAGCAGTTTGCAGGTGACCGCCTATGGCTACACCTTC. The chain employs TRBV28 and TRBJ1-2, with D uncertain. CDR1 is MDHEN and CDR2 is SYDVKM in the germline V gene. This CDR3 spans 14 amino acids. Trimming removed 3 bases from V and 4 bases from J, with 12 bases in between.

The chain combines TRBV11-2 with TRBJ2-7; 11 nucleotides line up with TRBD2. This CDR3 contains 14 residues. V lost 5 bases, J lost 7 bases, and 7 bases stayed unmatched. Germline assignment: CDR1 SGHAT and CDR2 FQNNGV. CDR3: CASSAGTSGIEQYF. The CDR3 coding sequence is TGTGCCAGCAGCGCCGGGACTAGCGGCATTGAGCAGTACTTC.

The genes are TRBV18 and TRBJ1-1; a possible D gene is TRBD1 (6 bases). Trimming took off 4 bases at V and 4 bases at J, with 22 bases between the two ends. Germline-derived CDR1 and CDR2 are KGHSH and LQKENI. The CDR3 extends over 17 amino acids. CDR3 coding DNA: TGTGCCAGCTCACTCCGACAGGATGGGTCTACGGGCACTGAAGCTTTCTTT. Translation gives CASSLRQDGSTGTEAFF.

The chain couples TRBV6-5 to TRBJ1-2, with TRBD1 identical over 7 bases. The length of the CDR3 is 13 residues. After removal of 6 bases from V and 4 bases from J, the junction contained 5 bases not matched to a gene. CDR1 is MNHEY and CDR2 is SVGAGI in the germline V gene. The CDR3, as DNA: TGTGCCAGCAGCCAGGGACAGCTCTATGGCTACACCTTC. Protein sequence: CASSQGQLYGYTF.

This chain uses TRBV7-9 with TRBJ1-4, with a possible D match to TRBD1 (5 bases). Germline CDR1 SEHNR, CDR2 FQNEAQ (reference sequence). This CDR3 region has 15 residues. V lost 1 base and J lost 5, with 11 bases in between. Here the CDR3 reads CASSLEGKGNEKLFF. The CDR3 DNA is TGTGCCAGCAGCTTAGAGGGGAAAGGAAATGAAAAACTGTTTTTT.

This clone was recorded once. The chain's CDR3 is CASSQDGQGPATNTEAFF. DNA of the CDR3: TGCGCCAGCAGCCAAGATGGGCAGGGGCCTGCCACGAACACTGAAGCTTTCTTT. V is TRBV4-1 and J is TRBJ1-1, with a tentative D call TRBD1 (6 bases). CDR1 and CDR2 (germline): MGHRA, YSYEKL. CDR3 length: 18 amino acids. Trimming pared 0 bases from V and 1 base from J, leaving 18 bases between.

This clone appeared once. The rearrangement joins TRBV5-4 to TRBJ2-1, with 7 bases lining up with TRBD1. Trimming removed 2 bases from V and 4 bases from J; junction bases left unmatched: 18. CDR3 size: 19 residues. Germline V gene data show CDR1 as SGHNT and CDR2 as YYREEE (reference sequence). CDR3 protein: CASSLRRTGHTDRYNEQFF. The CDR3 coding sequence is TGTGCCAGCAGCTTACGTAGGACAGGCCATACAGACCGTTACAATGAGCAGTTCTTC.

The V call is TRBV11-2, the J call TRBJ2-5; the match to TRBD2 covers 7 bases. The V gene's germline CDR1 is SGHAT and CDR2 FQNNGV. J was trimmed by 9 bases and V by 0 bases; bases with no gene match: 7. The CDR3 has 14 amino acids. The CDR3 is CASSLDRLAGAQYF. CDR3 coding DNA: TGTGCCAGCAGCTTAGACCGACTAGCCGGGGCCCAGTACTTC.

CDR3 region: CASSLVSSANTGELFF. In nucleotides, the CDR3 is TGTGCCAGCAGCTTAGTATCCAGTGCGAACACCGGGGAGCTGTTTTTT. V is TRBV11-2 and J is TRBJ2-2; D ambiguous. The CDR3 contains 16 residues. The V gene lost 1 base and the J gene lost 0 bases, with 9 bases spanning the gap. Germline V gene lookup returns CDR1 SGHAT and CDR2 FQNNGV.

The V gene is TRBV5-1, the J gene TRBJ2-1; TRBD2 agrees at 7 bases. The V gene's germline CDR1 is SGHRS and CDR2 YFSETQ. The junction had 8 bases not matched to a gene; V was cut back by 2 bases and J by 6 bases. The CDR3 is 15 amino acids. The CDR3: CASSFALGGFNEQFF. CDR3 nucleotide sequence: TGCGCCAGCAGCTTCGCGCTGGGGGGGTTCAATGAGCAGTTCTTC.

The gene calls are TRBV12-5 and TRBJ1-4, with 8 bases identical to TRBD1. This CDR3 is built from 15 residues. After removal of 4 bases from V and 4 bases from J, the junction contained 5 bases not matched to a gene. Germline CDR1 is LGHNT and CDR2 is FRNRAP. CDR3 residues: CASGSMTGDNEKLFF. DNA for the CDR3: TGTGCTAGTGGTTCGATGACAGGGGATAATGAAAAACTGTTTTTT.

The chain has TRBV6-1 and TRBJ2-7; 7 bases fit TRBD1. This CDR3 spans 13 amino acids. Germline CDR1 reads MNHNS; CDR2 reads SASEGT. The V segment lost 6 bases and the J segment 6 bases; nucleotides outside the gene matches: 8. In nucleotides, the CDR3 is TGTGCCAGCAGCTGGGACAGAGGGGGCGAGCAGTACGTC. Translation: CASSWDRGGEQYV.

This chain connects TRBV9 to TRBJ2-1; TRBD2 is a possible D gene (6 bases). CDR1 SGDLS and CDR2 YYNGEE come from the germline V gene. Trimming shortened V by 0 bases and J by 7 bases, and 17 bases separated the two germline ends. The CDR3 is 16 amino acids. The CDR3 loop is CASSVGGGLRGNEQFF. Written as DNA, the CDR3 is TGTGCCAGCAGCGTAGGAGGCGGTCTCCGGGGGAATGAGCAGTTCTTC.

The chain couples TRBV11-3 to TRBJ2-3; 7 positions agree with TRBD2. The ends lost 1 base at V and 2 bases at J; junction bases unmatched: 9. The CDR3 is 17 amino acids. Germline CDR1 and CDR2: SGHNT and YENEEA. The CDR3 DNA reads TGTGCCAGCAGCTTAGGGGTGGCGGGAGAGACCACAGATACGCAGTATTTT. Its translation: CASSLGVAGETTDTQYF.

V and J are TRBV11-3 and TRBJ1-1, with 11 bases fitting TRBD1. The junction had 3 bases not matched to a gene; V was cut back by 5 bases and J by 4 bases. The germline V gene has CDR1 SGHNT and CDR2 YENEEA. The CDR3 runs to 14 residues. CDR3 protein: CASSQGTGGTEAFF. CDR3 coding DNA: TGTGCCAGCAGCCAGGGGACAGGGGGCACTGAAGCTTTCTTT.

This sequence joins TRBV27 and TRBJ1-5; D unresolved. V lost 5 bases and J lost 8, with 13 bases in between. This CDR3 is 13 amino acids long. Germline V lookup: CDR1 MNHEY, CDR2 SMNVEV (reference sequence). CDR3 sequence reads: CASSDNLGEPQHF. For the CDR3, the DNA is TGTGCCAGCAGTGATAACCTGGGAGAGCCCCAGCATTTT.

J is TRBJ2-5 and V is TRBV4-2; D unclear. The CDR3 loop spans 12 amino acids. The V end lost 0 bases, the J end lost 6 bases, and 5 bases lay between the germline ends. CDR1 and CDR2 from the germline V gene are LGHNA and YNFKEQ. CDR3 sequence: CASSQDLQTQYF. The DNA of the CDR3 is TGTGCCAGCAGCCAAGATCTTCAGACCCAGTACTTC.

The rearrangement joins TRBV5-6 to TRBJ2-7; 13 bases align to TRBD2. With 5 bases clipped from V and 5 bases from J, the junction kept 7 bases outside the gene matches. CDR1 is SGHDT and CDR2 is YYEEEE in the germline V gene. There are 15 residues in the CDR3. CDR3 DNA sequence: TGTGCCAGCAGGGACGGACTAGCGGGAGTGGACGAGCAGTACGTC. This sequence encodes CASRDGLAGVDEQYV.

J is TRBJ2-7 and V is TRBV6-1, with D perhaps matching TRBD1 (5 bases). The ends were cut back, 8 bases at V and 5 bases at J, with 16 bases in the middle. The germline V gene encodes CDR1 MNHNS and CDR2 SASEGT. The CDR3 consists of 13 residues. In nucleotides, the CDR3 is TGTGCCAGCTCTACTCAGGGTTTGAACGAGCAGTACGTC. Its translation: CASSTQGLNEQYV.

The V call is TRBV27, the J call TRBJ1-1, with D hard to call. CDR3 size: 12 residues. CDR1 MNHEY and CDR2 SMNVEV come from the germline V gene (reference sequence). V lost 5 bases, J lost 5 bases, and 9 bases lay in between. The CDR3 sequence is CASSMGGTEAFF. The CDR3 DNA reads TGTGCCAGCAGTATGGGAGGAACTGAAGCTTTCTTT.

The V and J genes are TRBV2 and TRBJ2-3; 11 bases match TRBD2. Germline V lookup: CDR1 SNHLY, CDR2 FYNNEI. This CDR3 spans 18 amino acids. The trim removed 2 bases at V and 2 bases at J, leaving 9 bases unmatched. In nucleotides, the CDR3 is TGTGCCAGCAGTGAAATCGGACTAGCGGGCGGTCTCACAGATACGCAGTATTTT. Protein product: CASSEIGLAGGLTDTQYF.

V gene TRBV6-6 combines with J gene TRBJ2-2; 10 bases line up with TRBD1. This CDR3 has 15 residues. With V trimmed by 2 bases and J by 7 bases, 4 bases remained unmatched. Germline values: CDR1 MNHNY, CDR2 SVGAGI (reference sequence). The CDR3 nucleotides read TGTGCCAGCAGTTACCCGGGGACAGGGGACGGGGAGCTGTTTTTT. Its translation: CASSYPGTGDGELFF.

This sequence joins TRBV9 and TRBJ2-5; unclear D gene. V gave up 0 bases and J gave up 0 bases, with 9 bases separating them. The germline CDR1 and CDR2 sequences are SGDLS and YYNGEE. CDR3 size: 15 residues. The CDR3 sequence is CASSVVGTDQETQYF. Here the CDR3 DNA reads TGTGCCAGCAGCGTAGTGGGTACAGACCAAGAGACCCAGTACTTC.

This chain uses TRBV7-9 with TRBJ1-5; D remains unclear. Trimming pared 1 base from V and 6 bases from J, leaving 7 bases between. The CDR3 runs to 13 residues. The germline V gene encodes CDR1 SEHNR and CDR2 FQNEAQ (reference sequence). The CDR3 DNA reads TGTGCCAGCAGCTTAGATGAGGGTCAGCCCCAGCATTTT. Protein: CASSLDEGQPQHF.